The text below deals with one T cell receptor (beta chain). Antigen specificity is unknown. This entry comes from a study of cytomegalovirus exposure and HLA in healthy donors. The study, taken as a whole, reports: Reportedly, fewer N-insertions than the approximately 600-donor mean appeared in an Asian-associated ancestry cluster in a later analysis. Based on reports, TCR beta sequences accurately predicted HLA-A and HLA-B alleles for most subjects. Later analysis associated a missense DCLRE1C variant with TCR beta V- and J-gene trimming.

The PCR was carried out with 60 Vbeta primers and 13 Jbeta primers. Sequenced by immunoSEQ multiplex PCR; TCRdb stores in-frame clones only, minus some. The sample lists around 130,000 clones, over 70% occurring once. The sample was PBMCs. This sequence originates from a man aged 25 to 40 in good health and CMV-seronegative.

CDR3 in amino acids: CASSYSIGGMDTF. The DNA of the CDR3 is TGTGCCAGCAGTTACTCGATCGGGGGAATGGACACCTTC. V gene TRBV6-5 combines with J gene TRBJ1-2, with a weak D call TRBD1 (5 bases). Germline-derived CDR1 and CDR2 are MNHEY and SVGAGI. The CDR3 has 13 residues. Trimming left V 0 bases short and J 12 bases short, with 14 bases between.